One TCR beta chain is described in this entry. V lost 0 bases, J lost 7 bases, and 3 bases lay in between. The germline CDR1 and CDR2 sequences are SGHVS and FQNEAQ. The CDR3 covers 12 residues. This sample was taken from a study of cytomegalovirus exposure and HLA in healthy donors. The PCR used 60 Vbeta and 13 Jbeta primers. Assay used: immunoSEQ multiplex PCR; TCRdb lists only in-frame clones, some missing. The sample yields about 160,000 clones, 79% seen once. The sequenced sample consisted of PBMCs. This chain links TRBV7-8 with TRBJ2-2; D gene ambiguous. This TCR was recovered from a man between 35 and 55 years old in good health and CMV-seronegative. The CDR3 DNA reads as TGTGCCAGCAGCTTAGCCATCGGGGAGCTGTTTTTT. As protein: CASSLAIGELFF.